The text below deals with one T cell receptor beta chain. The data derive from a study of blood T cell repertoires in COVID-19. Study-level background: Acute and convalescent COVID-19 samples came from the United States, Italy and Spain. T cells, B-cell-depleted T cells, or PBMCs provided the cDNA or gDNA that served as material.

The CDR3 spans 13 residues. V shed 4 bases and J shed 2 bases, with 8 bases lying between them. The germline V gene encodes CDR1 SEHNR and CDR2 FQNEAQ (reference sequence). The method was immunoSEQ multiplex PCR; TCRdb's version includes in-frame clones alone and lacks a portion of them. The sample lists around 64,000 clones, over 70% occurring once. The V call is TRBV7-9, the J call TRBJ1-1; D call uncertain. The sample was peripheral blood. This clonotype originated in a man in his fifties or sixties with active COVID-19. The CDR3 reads CASSSTPNTEAFF. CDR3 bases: TGTGCCAGCAGCTCGACACCAAACACTGAAGCTTTCTTT.